The entry below gives a single T cell receptor (beta chain) sequence along with its context. This clone's antigen is unknown. The sample holds no much larger clone one base away, and base qualities are not on file. This specimen's treatment or condition label, per the study, means: oral pan-JAK inhibitor, 5-10 mg twice daily. Lesional scalp punch biopsies and peripheral blood were obtained from alopecia areata patients. PBMCs were isolated by density centrifugation and stained for CD3, CD4 and CD8, after which CD4+ and CD8+ T cells were sorted on a FACSAria. The method was the immunoSEQ multiplex PCR assay. RNA was extracted from all samples and reverse transcribed into cDNA as template for TCR sequencing. First-strand cDNA was synthesized with SuperScript III using a 2:1 mix of oligo-dT and random hexamers. Amplification bias was assessed with a synthetic immune receptor repertoire, and residual bias was removed computationally. From the authors' description of their analysis: Raw reads were preprocessed for error removal, and CDR3 was defined according to IMGT conventions as running from the conserved cysteine to phenylalanine. Clonality was calculated as 1 minus Shannon entropy normalized by log2 of the number of productive unique TCRs. Whether each scalp clone was CD4 or CD8 was inferred by checking scalp TCRbeta sequences against the CD4 and CD8 repertoires from sorted blood. In TCRdb, the immuneACCESS table is reduced to in-frame sequences with V and J assigned. These tables do not hold every clone; where another copy was compared, an unresolved V gene accounts for under half, and the others remain unexplained. D and trimming were read from the DNA, whereas the V and J calls and clone size are those reported in that table. The sample includes hundreds of thousands of clones, with about two fifths observed a single time. Roughly 0.45% of the sample goes to the ten largest clones.

The CDR3 measures 17 amino acids from cysteine to phenylalanine. Only the CDR3 region is kept as DNA, spanning 51 bases read in frame from base 1. CDR1 MGHRA and CDR2 YSYEKL were looked up in the germline V gene. V was cut back by 4 bases and J by 3 bases, leaving a gap of 18 bases between them. This entry belongs to a study of CD8+ T cells in alopecia areata (dated by TCRdb to between 2018 and 2020). For the wider study: The treated patients, all with moderate-to-severe alopecia areata, were enrolled in an open-label pilot trial of oral tofacitinib given at 5 to 10 mg twice daily. Scalp clonality was compared across normal scalp (n=4), patchy alopecia areata scalp (n=8), and alopecia totalis/universalis scalp (n=8). The study used high-throughput TCRbeta sequencing to examine T cell clonal expansion in alopecia areata, in both the C3H/HeJ mouse model and human patients. RNA was extracted with the PAXgene miRNA kit for fixed scalp, the miRNeasy kit for PBMCs, and the RNeasy kit for mouse skin. Tofacitinib-treated patients had biopsies at baseline and at 4 and 24 weeks of treatment, with a later scalp biopsy in several patients. Scalp tissue and sorted CD4+ and CD8+ peripheral blood T cells from patchy and totalis/universalis alopecia areata patients and from healthy controls were covered by human TCRbeta sequencing. Disease severity in treated patients was measured with the SALT score, which quantifies the percentage of affected scalp surface area. Patients received tofacitinib for 6 to 18 months and were then followed off drug for 6 months to check for delayed response and recurrence. Amplification of TCRbeta CDR3 regions was done by immunoSEQ multiplex PCR using 35 Vbeta forward primers and 13 Jbeta reverse primers. Here is what the overall study found, with its caveats: Resident alphabeta T cells in normal human skin are also sequenced, complicating scalp TCR repertoire analysis, unlike mouse skin dominated by gammadelta T cells. Because the treated cohort was small and included a single nonresponder, larger studies are needed to assess links between baseline CD8+ expansion and response. Shared TCR sequences between patients were less evident than in mice, which may be partly attributable to HLA diversity in the patient population. Tofacitinib significantly decreased scalp clonality and the number of expanded CD8+ clones among the top 100 scalp clones. During tofacitinib treatment, many expanded lesional clones stuck around in both scalp and blood, and this persistence may partly explain why relapse happens after treatment is stopped. Higher clonality and more expanded CD8+ clones were observed in lesional scalp than in normal scalp, particularly in alopecia totalis/universalis, a finding suggestive of antigenic drive.

The sequence came from a human donor with alopecia areata. This specimen consisted of CD4+ T cells sorted from blood, obtained around week 31, from a patient treated with tofacitinib. Here the chain combines TRBV4-1 and TRBJ1-4; possibly the D gene is TRBD1, per 5 matching bases. The CDR3 has the sequence CASSPWVRGTANEKLFF. The nucleotide sequence is given as TGCGCCAGCAGCCCCTGGGTCCGGGGCACGGCTAATGAAAAACTGTTTTTT.